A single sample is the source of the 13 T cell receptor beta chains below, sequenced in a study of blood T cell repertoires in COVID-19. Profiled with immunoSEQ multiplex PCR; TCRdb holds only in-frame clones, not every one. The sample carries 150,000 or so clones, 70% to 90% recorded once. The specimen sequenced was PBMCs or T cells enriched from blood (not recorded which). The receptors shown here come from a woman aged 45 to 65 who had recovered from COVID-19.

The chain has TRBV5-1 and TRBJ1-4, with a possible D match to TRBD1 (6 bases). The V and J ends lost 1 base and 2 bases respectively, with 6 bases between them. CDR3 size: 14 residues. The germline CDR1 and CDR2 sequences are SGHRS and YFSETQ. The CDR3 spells CASSLTGTNEKLFF. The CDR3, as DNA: TGCGCCAGCAGCTTGACAGGGACTAATGAAAAACTGTTTTTT.

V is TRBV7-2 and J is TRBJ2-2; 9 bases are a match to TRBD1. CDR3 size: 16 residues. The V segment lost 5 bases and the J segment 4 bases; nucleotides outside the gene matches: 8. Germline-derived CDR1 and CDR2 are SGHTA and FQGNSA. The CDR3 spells CASSTRQGGTTGELFF. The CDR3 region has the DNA TGTGCCAGCAGCACCCGACAGGGGGGCACCACCGGGGAGCTGTTTTTT.

The CDR3 DNA sequence: TGTGCCTGGGAGACAGGGGGCCATCAGCCCCAGCATTTT. It yields the protein CAWETGGHQPQHF. The chain is built from TRBV30 and TRBJ1-5; 10 nucleotides align to TRBD1. V lost 5 bases, J lost 5 bases, and 3 bases stayed unmatched. From germline, CDR1 is GTSNPN and CDR2 SVGIG (reference sequence). The CDR3 extends over 13 amino acids. The whole variable domain, remainder taken from reference TRBV30 and TRBJ1-5, is SQTIHQWPATLVQPVGSPLSLECTVEGTSNPNLYWYRQAAGRGLQLLFYSVGIGQISSEVPQNLSASRPQDRQFILSSKKLLLSDSGFYLCAWETGGHQPQHFGDGTRLSIL.

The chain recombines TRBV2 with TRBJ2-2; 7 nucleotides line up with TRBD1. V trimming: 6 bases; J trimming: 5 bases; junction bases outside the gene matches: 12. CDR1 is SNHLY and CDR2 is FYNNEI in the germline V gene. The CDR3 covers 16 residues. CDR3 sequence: CASSPPRTGGTGELFF. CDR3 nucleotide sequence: TGTGCCAGCAGCCCGCCTAGGACAGGAGGTACCGGGGAGCTGTTTTTT.

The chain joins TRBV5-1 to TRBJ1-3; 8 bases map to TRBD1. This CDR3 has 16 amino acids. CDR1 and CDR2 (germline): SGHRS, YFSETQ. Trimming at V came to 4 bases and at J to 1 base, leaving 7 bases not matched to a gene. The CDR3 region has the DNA TGCGCCAGCAGCAAAGGACAGGGAGTGTCTGGAAACACCATATATTTT. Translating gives CASSKGQGVSGNTIYF.

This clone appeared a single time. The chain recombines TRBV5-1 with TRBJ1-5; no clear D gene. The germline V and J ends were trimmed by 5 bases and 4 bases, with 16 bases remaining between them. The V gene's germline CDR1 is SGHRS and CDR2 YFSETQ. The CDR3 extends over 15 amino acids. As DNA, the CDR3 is TGCGCCAGCAGAAGTTCTTATAGCCCGAATCAGCCCCAGCATTTT. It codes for CASRSSYSPNQPQHF.

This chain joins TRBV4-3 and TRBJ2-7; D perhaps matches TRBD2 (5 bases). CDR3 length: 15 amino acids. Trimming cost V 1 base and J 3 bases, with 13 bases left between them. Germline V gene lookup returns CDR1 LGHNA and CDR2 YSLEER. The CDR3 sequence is CASSQGSGSFYEQYF. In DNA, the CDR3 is TGCGCCAGCAGCCAAGGAAGCGGCTCTTTCTACGAGCAGTACTTC.

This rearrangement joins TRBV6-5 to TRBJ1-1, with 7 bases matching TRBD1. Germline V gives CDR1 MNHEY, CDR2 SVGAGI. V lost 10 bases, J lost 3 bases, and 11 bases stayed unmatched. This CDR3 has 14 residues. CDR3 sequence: CATRQGDGYTEAFF. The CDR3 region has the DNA TGTGCCACTCGGCAGGGGGACGGGTACACTGAAGCTTTCTTT.

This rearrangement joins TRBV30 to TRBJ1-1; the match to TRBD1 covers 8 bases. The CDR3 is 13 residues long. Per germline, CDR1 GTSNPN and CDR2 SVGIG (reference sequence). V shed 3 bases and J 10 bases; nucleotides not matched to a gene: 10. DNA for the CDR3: TGTGCCTGGAGATCGACAGGGGCCGGGGGAGCTTTCTTT. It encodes CAWRSTGAGGAFF. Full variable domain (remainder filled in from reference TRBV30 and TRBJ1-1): SQTIHQWPATLVQPVGSPLSLECTVEGTSNPNLYWYRQAAGRGLQLLFYSVGIGQISSEVPQNLSASRPQDRQFILSSKKLLLSDSGFYLCAWRSTGAGGAFFGQGTRLTVV.

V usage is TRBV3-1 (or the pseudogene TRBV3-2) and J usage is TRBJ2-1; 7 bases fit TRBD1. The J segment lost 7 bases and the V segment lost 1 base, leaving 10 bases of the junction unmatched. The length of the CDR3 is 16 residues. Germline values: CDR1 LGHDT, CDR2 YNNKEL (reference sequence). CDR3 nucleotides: TGTGCCAGCAGCCAAGCGGACGCAGGGGGTAGGAATGAGCAGTTCTTC. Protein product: CASSQADAGGRNEQFF.

The CDR3 nucleotides are TGCGCCAGCCTTCTAGCGGGGGTAGACACCGGGGAGCTGTTTTTT. This encodes CASLLAGVDTGELFF. The chain recombines TRBV10-1 with TRBJ2-2; 10 bases map to TRBD2. Germline CDR1 is WNHNN and CDR2 is SYGVQD (reference sequence). This CDR3 comprises 15 residues. The trim removed 8 bases at V and 3 bases at J, leaving 6 bases unmatched.

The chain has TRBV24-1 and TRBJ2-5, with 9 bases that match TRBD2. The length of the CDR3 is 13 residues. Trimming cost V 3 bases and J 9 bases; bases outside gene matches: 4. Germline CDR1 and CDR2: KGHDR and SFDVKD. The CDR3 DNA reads TGTGCCACCAGTGATACGGGCGGGGGGGCCCAGTACTTC. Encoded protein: CATSDTGGGAQYF.

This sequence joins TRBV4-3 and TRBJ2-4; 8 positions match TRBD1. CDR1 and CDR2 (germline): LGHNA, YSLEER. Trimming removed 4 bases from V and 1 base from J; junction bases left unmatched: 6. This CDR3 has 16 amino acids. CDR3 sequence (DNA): TGCGCCAGCAGCCCACAGGGGGTTTCGGCCAAAAACATTCAGTACTTC. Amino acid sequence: CASSPQGVSAKNIQYF.